The clone carrying this T cell receptor (beta chain) was seen a handful of times. Clones were read by immunoSEQ multiplex PCR, and TCRdb kept only the in-frame ones, dropping some. The sample has 100,000 to 150,000 clones; more than 75% are singletons. This entry is derived from a study of control samples from healthy donors and cancer patients. Germline V gene lookup returns CDR1 LNHDA and CDR2 SQIVND (reference sequence). Germline trimming cut 9 bases from V and 2 bases from J; bases unmatched to any gene: 8. This CDR3 spans 15 amino acids. The sequenced sample consisted of blood. This clonotype originated in a man aged 60-69 years in good health. The J gene is TRBJ1-1, the V gene TRBV19, with 11 bases matching TRBD1. CDR3 bases: TGTGCCAGCCAACCCGGGACAGGGGGAAACACTGAAGCTTTCTTT. Translated, it gives CASQPGTGGNTEAFF.